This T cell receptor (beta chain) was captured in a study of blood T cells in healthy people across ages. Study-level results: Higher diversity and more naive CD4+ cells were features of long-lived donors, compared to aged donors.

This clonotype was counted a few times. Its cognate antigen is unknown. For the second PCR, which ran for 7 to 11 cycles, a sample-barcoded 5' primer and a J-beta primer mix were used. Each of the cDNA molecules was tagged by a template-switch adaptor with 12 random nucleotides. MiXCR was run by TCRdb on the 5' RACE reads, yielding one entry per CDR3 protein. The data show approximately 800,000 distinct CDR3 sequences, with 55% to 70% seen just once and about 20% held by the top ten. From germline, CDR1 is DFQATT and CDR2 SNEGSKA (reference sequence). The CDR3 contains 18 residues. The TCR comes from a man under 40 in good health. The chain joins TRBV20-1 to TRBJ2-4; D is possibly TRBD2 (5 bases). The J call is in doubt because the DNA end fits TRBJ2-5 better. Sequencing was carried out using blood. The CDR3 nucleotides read TGCAGTGCCCTGAGTCCCGCGATGGGGAGCGTAATGGTAGAGACCCAGTACTTC. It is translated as CSALSPAMGSVMVETQYF.